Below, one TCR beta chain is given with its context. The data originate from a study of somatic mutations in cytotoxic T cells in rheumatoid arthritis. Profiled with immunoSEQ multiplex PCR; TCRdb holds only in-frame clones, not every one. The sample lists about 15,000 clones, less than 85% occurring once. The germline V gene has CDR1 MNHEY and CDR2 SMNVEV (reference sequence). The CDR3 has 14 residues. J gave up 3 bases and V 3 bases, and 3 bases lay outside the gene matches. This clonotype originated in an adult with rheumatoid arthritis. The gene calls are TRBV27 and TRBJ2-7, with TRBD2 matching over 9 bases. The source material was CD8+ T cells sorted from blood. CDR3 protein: CASSFGTSNYEQYF. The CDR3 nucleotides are TGTGCCAGCAGTTTCGGGACTAGCAACTACGAGCAGTACTTC.